The present TCR beta chain was sequenced within a study of shared clonotypes between healthy human individuals. Across the study: With ages of 18 to 49, the donors were two women and a few men.

All the donors were Caucasian adults who lived in Nashville, Tennessee. Unsorted samples relied on roughly 99 million PBMCs, which served as the source of genomic DNA. This clone was counted between two and nine times. Per the original methods: For the immunoSEQ data, sequences were junction-only without quality scores, so filtering differed. Libraries were prepared by immunoSEQ multiplex PCR; TCRdb keeps only in-frame clonotypes and omits some of them. The V and J calls and clone size come from that table; D and trimming were worked out from the DNA. The table has 450,000 to 500,000 clones, around 73% seen once; the top ten hold about 11%. The V gene's germline CDR1 is SQVTM and CDR2 ANQGSEA. V lost 4 bases, J lost 4 bases, and 7 bases lay in between. This CDR3 contains 11 residues.

The chain links TRBV29-1 to TRBJ1-2; no clear D. This TCR came from a woman aged 40 to 50 in good health. Some clones in this sample may be carry-over from other donors' samples. Specimen: PBMCs. The CDR3 sequence is CSVAQIYGYTF. The CDR3 DNA is TGCAGCGTTGCACAGATCTATGGCTACACCTTC. Together with reference TRBV29-1 and TRBJ1-2, the CDR3 gives the full variable domain: SAVISQKPSRDICQRGTSLTIQCQVDSQVTMMFWYRQQPGQSLTLIATANQGSEATYESGFVIDKFPISRPNLTFSTLTVSNMSPEDSSIYLCSVAQIYGYTFGSGTRLTVV.